This TCR beta chain stems from a study of T cells expressing NK-cell markers. In the study overall: The TCR beta repertoires originated in sorted CD3+CD56+NKG2C+, CD3+CD56+NKG2C- and CD3+CD56-NKG2C+ T cells.

UMIs accompanied the 5'RACE template switching by which TCR beta cDNA was made. From the 5' RACE reads, TCRdb lists one entry per CDR3 protein and no DNA. The sample's table shows about 460,000 distinct CDR3 sequences. Note on this clonotype: Its target is unknown.

Study results and caveats: The leading position in the CD3+CD56-NKG2C+ fraction of a handful of donors also went to these clonotypes. Of CD8+ T cells, 1.0-7.0% belonged to dominant NKG2C+ clonotypes in five to seven donors.

CDR3 length: 16 residues. Germline V lookup: CDR1 LGHNT, CDR2 FRNRAP. The gene calls are TRBV12-5 and TRBJ2-1; the TCRdb D gene call, TRBD2, has no DNA to confirm it. Material for sequencing was blood T cells: a sorted CD56 or NKG2C T cell subset, CD4+ or CD8+ T cells, or bulk PBMC T cells (not recorded which). The clonotype originates from a woman aged 50 to 60 in good health. CDR3 amino acids: CASGLPRTSGHNEQFF. Full variable domain (missing parts from reference TRBV12-5 and TRBJ2-1): DARVTQTPRHKVTEMGQEVTMRCQPILGHNTVFWYRQTMMQGLELLAYFRNRAPLDDSGMPKDRFSAEMPDATLATLKIQPSEPRDSAVYFCASGLPRTSGHNEQFFGPGTRLTVL.